This T cell receptor (beta chain) was profiled in a study of cytomegalovirus exposure and HLA in healthy donors. Notes on the study in general: In vitro testing confirmed three CMV-associated chains as specific for CMV antigens.

With 2 bases removed from V and 2 bases from J, the gap between germline ends came to 15 bases. The CDR3 covers 16 residues. CDR1 is SGHTA and CDR2 is FQGTGA in the germline V gene. Comments on this clone: Its antigen is unknown.

The PCR contained 60 Vbeta and 13 Jbeta primers. TCRdb's table, derived via immunoSEQ multiplex PCR, lists solely in-frame clones and lacks some. The sample lists tens of thousands of clones; about 76% were seen once. Input material: PBMCs. The V gene is TRBV7-3, the J gene TRBJ1-1; D possibly corresponds to TRBD1 (5 bases). This clonotype was obtained from a man between 50 and 59 years old in good health and CMV-seronegative. CDR3 coding DNA: TGTGCCAGCAGCTTACGTGGTAGGGGATCTAACACTGAAGCTTTCTTT. Protein: CASSLRGRGSNTEAFF.